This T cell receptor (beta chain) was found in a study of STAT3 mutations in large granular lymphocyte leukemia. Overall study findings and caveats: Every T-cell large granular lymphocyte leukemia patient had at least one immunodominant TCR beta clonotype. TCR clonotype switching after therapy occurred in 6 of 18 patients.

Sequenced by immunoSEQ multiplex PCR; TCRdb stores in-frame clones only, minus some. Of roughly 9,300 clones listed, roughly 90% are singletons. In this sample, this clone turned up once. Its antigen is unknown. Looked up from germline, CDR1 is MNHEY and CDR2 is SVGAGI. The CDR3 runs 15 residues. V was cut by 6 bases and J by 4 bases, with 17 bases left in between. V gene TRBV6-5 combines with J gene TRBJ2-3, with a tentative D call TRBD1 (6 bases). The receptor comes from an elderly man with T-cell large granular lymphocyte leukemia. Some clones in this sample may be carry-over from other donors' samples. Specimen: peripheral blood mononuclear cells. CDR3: CASRPTNREADTQYF. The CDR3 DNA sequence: TGTGCCAGCAGACCTACCAACAGGGAAGCAGATACGCAGTATTTT.